This T cell receptor (beta chain) was profiled in a study of blood T cell repertoires in COVID-19. This CDR3 is built from 11 residues. CDR1 SNHLY and CDR2 FYNNEI come from the germline V gene. Trimming stripped 10 bases from V and 11 bases from J, with 17 bases between. Per the original methods: Scientists estimated how many nucleated cells there were by amplifying reference gene primers. This table comes from immunoSEQ multiplex PCR, and its TCRdb copy is limited to in-frame clones, with some not included. The V and J calls and the clone size are those of that table, but D and trimming were determined from the DNA. The data show about 320,000 clones, with 90% seen just once and about 4.2% held by the top ten.

This clonotype was obtained from a woman aged 25 to 39 who had been exposed to COVID-19. The chain couples TRBV2 to TRBJ1-1, with D unresolved. Input material: PBMCs or T cells enriched from blood (not recorded which). The CDR3 nucleotides read TGTGCCAAGCGGTCGGGCCGAGGGGCTTTCTTT. Its translation: CAKRSGRGAFF.